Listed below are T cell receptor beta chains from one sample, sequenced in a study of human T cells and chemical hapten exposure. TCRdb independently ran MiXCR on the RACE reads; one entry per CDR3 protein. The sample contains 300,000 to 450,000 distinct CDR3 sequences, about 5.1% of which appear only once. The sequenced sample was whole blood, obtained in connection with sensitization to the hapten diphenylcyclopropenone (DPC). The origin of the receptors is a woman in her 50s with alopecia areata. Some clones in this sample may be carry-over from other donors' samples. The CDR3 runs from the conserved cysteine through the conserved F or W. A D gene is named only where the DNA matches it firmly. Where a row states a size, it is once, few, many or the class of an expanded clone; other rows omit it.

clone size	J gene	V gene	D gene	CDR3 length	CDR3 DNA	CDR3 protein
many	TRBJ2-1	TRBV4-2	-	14	TGTGCCAGCAGCCCCGGACAGATTACAGGTGAGCAGTTCTTC	CASSPGQITGEQFF
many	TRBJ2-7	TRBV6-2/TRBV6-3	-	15	TGTGCCAGCAGTTATTCGGGCGGGACTCCGTACGAGCAGTACTTC	CASSYSGGTPYEQYF
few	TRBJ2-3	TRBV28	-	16	TGTGCCAGCAGTTTATTAGGCGGGCTCGGCGGGGATACGCAGTATTTT	CASSLLGGLGGDTQYF
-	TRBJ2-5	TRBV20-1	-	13	TGCAGTGCTAGTCCGTTTTCGGAAGAGACCCAGTACTTC	CSASPFSEETQYF
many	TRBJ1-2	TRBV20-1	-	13	TGCAGTGCTAGAGCGTCAGGTTCCTATGGCTACACCTTC	CSARASGSYGYTF
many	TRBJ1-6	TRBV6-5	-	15	TGTGCCAGCAGTTATCGTCGGGGGGTGAATTCACCCCTCCACTTT	CASSYRRGVNSPLHF
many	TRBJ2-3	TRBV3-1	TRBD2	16	TGTGCCAGCAGCCGGACTAGCGGGAGTTGGGCAGATACGCAGTATTTT	CASSRTSGSWADTQYF
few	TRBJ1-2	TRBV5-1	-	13	TGCGCCAGCCCGAGGGGGGTCCCGCTTGGCTACACCTTC	CASPRGVPLGYTF
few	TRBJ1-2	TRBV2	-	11	TGTGCCAGCAGGACTTCTTGGGGCTACACCTTC	CASRTSWGYTF
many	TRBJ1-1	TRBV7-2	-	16	TGTGCCAGCAGCCCCAGCGATTTCAGCTATGTCACTGAAGCTTTCTTT	CASSPSDFSYVTEAFF
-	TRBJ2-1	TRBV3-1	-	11	TGTGCCAGCAGCCAAGTGGGTGAGCAGTTCTTC	CASSQVGEQFF
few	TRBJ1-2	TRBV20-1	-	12	TGCGGCCACGGCAGCCCTAACTATGGCTACACCTTC	CGHGSPNYGYTF
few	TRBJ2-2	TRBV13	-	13	TGTGCCAGCAGCCCTCCGGGCACCGGGGAGCTGTTTTTT	CASSPPGTGELFF
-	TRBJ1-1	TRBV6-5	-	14	TGTGCCAGCAGTTCCACGACCTGGTGGACTGAAGCTTTCTTT	CASSSTTWWTEAFF
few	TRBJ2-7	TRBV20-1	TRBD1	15	TGCAGTGCTAGACATGCCGGGACAGGGGGCTACGAGCAGTACTTC	CSARHAGTGGYEQYF
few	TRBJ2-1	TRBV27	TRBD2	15	TGTGCCAGCAGTTTAGCGGGGGGGCCTGTGAATGAGCAGTTCTTC	CASSLAGGPVNEQFF
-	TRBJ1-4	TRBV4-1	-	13	TGCGCCAGCAGCCAAGATCGGGGGAGCGGTCTGTTTTTT	CASSQDRGSGLFF
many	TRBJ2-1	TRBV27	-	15	TGTGCCAGCAGCCCCCTTGCTAGTCTAAACAATGAGCAGTTCTTC	CASSPLASLNNEQFF
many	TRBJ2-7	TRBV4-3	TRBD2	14	TGCGCCAGCAGCCAAGTATTAGCGGGAGTCGAGCAGTACTTC	CASSQVLAGVEQYF
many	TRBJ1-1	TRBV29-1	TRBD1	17	TGCAGCGTTGAAGGAAAGGGACAGGGGACAGTGAACACTGAAGCTTTCTTT	CSVEGKGQGTVNTEAFF
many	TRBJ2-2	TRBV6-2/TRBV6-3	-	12	TGTGCCAGCAGTTACTCCGCCGGGGAGCTGTTTTTT	CASSYSAGELFF
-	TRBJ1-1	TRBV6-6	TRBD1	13	TGTGCCAGCAGTAGACAGGGGTACACTGAAGCTTTCTTT	CASSRQGYTEAFF
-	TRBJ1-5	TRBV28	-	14	TGTGCCAGCAGTCCAATCCGGGACATGAAGCCCCAGCATTTT	CASSPIRDMKPQHF
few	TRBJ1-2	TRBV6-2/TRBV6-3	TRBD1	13	TGTGCCAGCTCCGAGACAGGGTTCTATGGCTACACCTTC	CASSETGFYGYTF
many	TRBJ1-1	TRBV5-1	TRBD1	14	TGCGCCAGCAGCCACGGACAGGGGAACACTGAAGCTTTCTTT	CASSHGQGNTEAFF
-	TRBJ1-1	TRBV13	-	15	TGTGCCAGCAGCAAAGGGACACCCGTGAACACTGAAGCTTTCTTT	CASSKGTPVNTEAFF
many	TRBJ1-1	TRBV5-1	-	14	TGCGCCAGCAGCTCGGACGGTTTGAACACTGAAGCTTTCTTT	CASSSDGLNTEAFF
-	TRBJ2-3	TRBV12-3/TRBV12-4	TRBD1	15	TGTGCCAGCAGTTCCGACAGGGGGCATATAGATACGCAGTATTTT	CASSSDRGHIDTQYF
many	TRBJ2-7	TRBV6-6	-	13	TGTGCCAGCAGTTATGGGGGAAGAGGCGAGCAGTACTTC	CASSYGGRGEQYF
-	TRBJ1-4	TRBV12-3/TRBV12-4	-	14	TGTGCCAGCAGTTTAGAGGGGGGCAGGGAAAAACTGTTTTTT	CASSLEGGREKLFF
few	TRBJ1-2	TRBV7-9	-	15	TGTGCCAGCACCTCCGCGGGGAGGGGGGGTTATGGCTACACCTTC	CASTSAGRGGYGYTF
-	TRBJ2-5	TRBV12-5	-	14	TGTGCTAGTGGCCTCACCCCCGGGGAAGAGACCCAGTACTTC	CASGLTPGEETQYF
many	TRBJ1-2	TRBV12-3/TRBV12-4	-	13	TGTGCCAGCAGCTTACAGGGATACTATGGCTACACCTTC	CASSLQGYYGYTF
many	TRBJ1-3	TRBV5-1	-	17	TGCGCCAGCAGACGCGGGACTGCCATCCACTCTGGAAACACCATATATTTT	CASRRGTAIHSGNTIYF
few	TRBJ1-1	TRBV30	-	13	TGTGCCTGGAGTGTTCGGGGGAACACTGAAGCTTTCTTT	CAWSVRGNTEAFF
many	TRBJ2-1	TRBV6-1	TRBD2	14	TGTGCCAGCAGCGCGGGGGGGCTCTCTGGGGAGCAGTTCTTC	CASSAGGLSGEQFF
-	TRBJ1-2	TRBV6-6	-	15	TGTGCCAGCAGTTACCTGGGACAAGCAAACTATGGCTACACCTTC	CASSYLGQANYGYTF
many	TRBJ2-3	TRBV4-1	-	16	TGCGCCAGCAGCCAACCGACGAGCCGTAGCACAGATACGCAGTATTTT	CASSQPTSRSTDTQYF
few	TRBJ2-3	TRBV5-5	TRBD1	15	TGTGCCAGCAGCTTGGCCCCCAGGGGGACAGATACGCAGTATTTT	CASSLAPRGTDTQYF
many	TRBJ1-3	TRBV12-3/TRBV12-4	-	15	TGTGCCAGCAGTCTCGGGGAAAGCTCTGGAAACACCATATATTTT	CASSLGESSGNTIYF
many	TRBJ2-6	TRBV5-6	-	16	TGTGCCAGCAGCGACAGGTCCAACTCTGGGGCCAACGTCCTGACTTTC	CASSDRSNSGANVLTF
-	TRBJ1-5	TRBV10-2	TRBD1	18	TGCGCCACCCTCCGCGGGGACAGGGGATTGGGTAGCAATCAGCCCCAGCATTTT	CATLRGDRGLGSNQPQHF
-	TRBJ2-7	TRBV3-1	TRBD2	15	TGTGCCAGCGGGGACTTTTCACTAGCGGGAATCGAGAAGTACTTC	CASGDFSLAGIEKYF